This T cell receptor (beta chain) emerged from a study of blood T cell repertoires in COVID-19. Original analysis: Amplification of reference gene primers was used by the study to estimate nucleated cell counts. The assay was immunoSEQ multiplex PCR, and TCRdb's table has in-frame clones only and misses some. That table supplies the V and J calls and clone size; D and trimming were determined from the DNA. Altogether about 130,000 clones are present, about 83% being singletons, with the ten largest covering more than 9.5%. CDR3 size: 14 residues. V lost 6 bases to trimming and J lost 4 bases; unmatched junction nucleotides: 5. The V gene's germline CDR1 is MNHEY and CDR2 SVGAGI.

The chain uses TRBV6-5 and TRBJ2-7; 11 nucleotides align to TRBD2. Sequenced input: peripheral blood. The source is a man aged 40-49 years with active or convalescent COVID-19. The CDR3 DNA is TGTGCCAGCAGAGGTTCTAGCGGGGGGTACGAGCAGTACTTC. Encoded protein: CASRGSSGGYEQYF.